Sequencing of this T cell receptor beta chain was carried out in a study of cytomegalovirus exposure and HLA in healthy donors. In germline, CDR1 is MNHNS, CDR2 SASEGT. The CDR3 is made up of 16 amino acids. The V and J ends lost 1 base and 2 bases respectively, with 14 bases between them. Using immunoSEQ multiplex PCR, the repertoire was profiled, and TCRdb retains in-frame clones only, with some absent. The table includes 200,000 to 250,000 clones, approximately 88% detected once. The specimen was PBMCs. The sequence was obtained from a woman in her twenties or thirties in good health and CMV-seropositive. This rearrangement joins TRBV6-1 to TRBJ1-2, with D hard to call. CDR3: CASSEVLGWRNYGYTF. For the CDR3, the DNA is TGTGCCAGCAGTGAAGTACTAGGATGGCGAAACTATGGCTACACCTTC.